This TCR beta chain comes out of a study of T cells of healthy individuals. In its sample, this clonotype was seen many times. Germline V gives CDR1 DFQATT, CDR2 SNEGSKA (reference sequence). The CDR3 totals 12 residues. Between the trimmed V and J ends, which lost 0 bases and 11 bases, there was a span of 13 bases. TCRdb fed the 5' RACE reads into MiXCR, producing one record per CDR3 protein. The profile covers 53,000 or so distinct CDR3 sequences, with about 15% appearing a single time and about 16% taken by the ten largest. The sequence derives from a human donor in good health. The rearrangement links TRBV20-1 to TRBJ1-1; tentatively, D is TRBD1 (5 bases). CDR3 in amino acids: CSARDGGREAFF. The CDR3, as DNA: TGCAGTGCTAGAGATGGGGGGAGGGAGGCTTTCTTT.